This TCR beta chain was found in a study of blood T cell repertoires in COVID-19. Assay used: immunoSEQ multiplex PCR; TCRdb lists only in-frame clones, some missing. Of about 160,000 clones in the sample, about 80% were seen once. This CDR3 has 14 amino acids. Germline-derived CDR1 and CDR2 are SGDLS and YYNGEE. Trimming removed 6 bases at V and 2 bases at J, with 12 bases between. J is TRBJ2-1 and V is TRBV9; TRBD1 is a possible D gene (5 bases). This clonotype was sampled from a man between 60 and 75 years old with acute or convalescent COVID-19. The specimen sequenced was peripheral blood. The chain's CDR3 is CASKGPYPYNEQFF. The CDR3 nucleotides are TGTGCCAGCAAGGGGCCATACCCCTACAATGAGCAGTTCTTC.